Below are 4 T cell receptor beta chains sequenced from a single sample in a study of blood T cells in healthy people across ages (dated by TCRdb to the mid-2010s). Library preparation used 5' RACE. For sequencing, an Illumina HiSeq 2500 was employed. The second PCR ran for roughly 6 to 11 cycles and used a J-beta primer mix along with a sample-barcoded 5' primer. In-frame beta chains were kept once TCRdb had trimmed the public reads at Q25 with fastp and called clones with MiXCR. Records with the same CDR3 protein are collapsed into one entry carrying the most frequent genes and DNA. The sample records some 760,000 distinct CDR3 sequences, more than 20% of which are singletons. In total, the top ten clones hold more than 8% of the sample. This sample also belongs to another study, concerning T cells of mothers and their children.

Sequenced: blood. The receptors here all came from a boy aged 10-17 years in good health.

This clonotype was observed a few times. A read error may produce the germline difference seen at one junction end. The chain recombines TRBV5-1 with TRBJ2-1, with TRBD2 identical over 10 bases. Germline CDR1 is SGHRS and CDR2 is YFSETQ. CDR3 length: 17 amino acids. CDR3 DNA sequence: TGCGCCAGCAGCCCCGGTCTCCTCAGCGGGGGGGACAATGAGCGGTTCTTC. Translating it yields CASSPGLLSGGDNERFF.

This clonotype was picked up a small number of times. V and J are TRBV7-2 and TRBJ2-7; tentatively, D is TRBD2 (5 bases). V was shortened by 5 bases and J by 0 bases, with 17 bases between the two germline ends. The CDR3 consists of 16 residues. CDR1 and CDR2 from the germline V gene are SGHTA and FQGNSA. CDR3: CASSPDATTRSYEQYF. Here the CDR3 DNA reads TGTGCCAGCAGCCCCGATGCGACTACCCGCTCCTACGAGCAGTACTTC.

This chain connects TRBV28 to TRBJ2-7; 7 bases match TRBD1. Germline trimming cut 3 bases from V and 3 bases from J; bases unmatched to any gene: 11. The CDR3 covers 16 residues. Germline V CDR1 and CDR2: MDHEN, SYDVKM. The CDR3 is CASSFVTGTASYEQYF. As DNA, the CDR3 is TGTGCCAGCAGTTTTGTGACCGGGACAGCCAGCTACGAGCAGTACTTC.

The rearrangement links TRBV29-1 to TRBJ1-4; D gene ambiguous. The CDR3 runs 13 residues. V dropped 2 bases and J dropped 7 bases, with 11 bases sitting between them. Germline V gene sequence: CDR1 SQVTM, CDR2 ANQGSEA. The CDR3 DNA sequence: TGCAGCGTTGAAACGGGGTTTGGTGAAAAACTGTTTTTT. Protein sequence: CSVETGFGEKLFF.